This T cell receptor beta chain was found in a study of T-cell memory formation after mild COVID-19. The overall study: TCR clusters mostly belonged to single donors. Study-wide results and limits: What remained unconfirmed was the SARS-CoV-2 specificity of second-wave clones peaking on day 37.

In this sample, this clonotype turned up a few times. Its antigen is currently unknown. The CDR3 loop spans 16 amino acids. Germline V gives CDR1 KGHSH, CDR2 LQKENI. The V and J ends lost 4 bases and 1 base respectively, with 13 bases between them. TCRdb independently ran MiXCR on the 5' RACE reads; one entry per CDR3 protein. The sample contains fewer than 650,000 distinct CDR3 sequences, roughly a fifth of which appear only once. V gene TRBV18 combines with J gene TRBJ2-2, with D maybe TRBD2 (6 bases). The sample taken for sequencing was PBMCs or a T cell subset sorted from them (not recorded which). The receptor's source is an adult woman who had mild COVID-19 (a few samples of this study predate the infection). Cell type and time point are not known. The CDR3 here is CASSQPGLMNTGELFF. The CDR3 bases are TGTGCCAGCTCACAACCGGGACTCATGAACACCGGGGAGCTGTTTTTT.